Described below is a single T cell receptor (beta chain) sequence and its context. Its antigen is undetermined. Researchers ran the PCR with 60 Vbeta and 13 Jbeta primers. Using immunoSEQ multiplex PCR, the repertoire was profiled, and TCRdb retains in-frame clones only, with some absent. The sample comprises about 150,000 clones, 70% of which are singletons, and roughly 2% rests with the top ten. These data come from a study of cytomegalovirus exposure and HLA in healthy donors. General observations from the study: CMV antigen specificity of a few CMV-associated chains was confirmed in vitro. In a later analysis, across HLA loci, associated TCR counts were highest for DRB1, lowest for HLA-C.

Sequenced: PBMCs. The clonotype was recovered from a woman aged 55-75 years in good health and CMV-seropositive.

Here the CDR3 reads CASSPAGSAEAFF. In DNA form, the CDR3 reads TGTGCCAGCTCACCCGCCGGTTCTGCTGAAGCTTTCTTT. This chain uses TRBV18 with TRBJ1-1, with D unclear. CDR1 and CDR2 from the germline V gene are KGHSH and LQKENI. Trimming removed 3 bases from V and 6 bases from J, with 11 bases in between. This CDR3 has 13 residues.